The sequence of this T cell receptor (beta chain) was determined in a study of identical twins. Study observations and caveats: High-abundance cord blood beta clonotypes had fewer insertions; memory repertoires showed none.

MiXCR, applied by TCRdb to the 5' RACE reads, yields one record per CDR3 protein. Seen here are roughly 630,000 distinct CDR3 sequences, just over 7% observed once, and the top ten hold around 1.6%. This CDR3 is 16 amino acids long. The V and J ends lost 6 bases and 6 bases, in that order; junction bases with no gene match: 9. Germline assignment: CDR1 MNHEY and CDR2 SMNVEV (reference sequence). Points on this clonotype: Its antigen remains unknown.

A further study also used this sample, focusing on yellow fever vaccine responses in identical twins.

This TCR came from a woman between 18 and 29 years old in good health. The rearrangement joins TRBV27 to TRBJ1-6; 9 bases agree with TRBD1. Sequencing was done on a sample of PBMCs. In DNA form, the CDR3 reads TGTGCCAGCAGCAGTGGGACAGGGAATAGTAATTCACCCCTCCACTTT. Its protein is CASSSGTGNSNSPLHF.